This entry lists 2 T cell receptor beta chains sequenced from one sample in a study of STAT5B mutations in CD4+ large granular lymphocyte leukemia. Produced via immunoSEQ multiplex PCR; TCRdb's table is partial and in-frame only. The sample carries about 46,000 clones, approximately 84% recorded once. Specimen: CD4+ T cells from blood buffy coats. The receptor set was obtained from a human donor in good health.

This clone occurred a few times. The J gene is TRBJ1-5, the V gene TRBV27; perhaps TRBD1 as D (5 bases). This CDR3 comprises 15 residues. V was pared by 4 bases and J by 5 bases, with 15 bases between. Germline V lookup: CDR1 MNHEY, CDR2 SMNVEV (reference sequence). The CDR3 protein is CASSSTSPRDQPQHF. CDR3 bases: TGTGCCAGCAGTTCAACCTCCCCCAGGGATCAGCCCCAGCATTTT.

Written as DNA, the CDR3 is TGTGCCAGCAGTGGACAGGGGATCGGGGAGACCCAGTACTTC. Amino acids: CASSGQGIGETQYF. The V gene is TRBV2, the J gene TRBJ2-5, with 8 bases matching TRBD1. The V segment lost 4 bases and the J segment 5 bases; nucleotides outside the gene matches: 6. This CDR3 comprises 14 residues. Germline assignment: CDR1 SNHLY and CDR2 FYNNEI.